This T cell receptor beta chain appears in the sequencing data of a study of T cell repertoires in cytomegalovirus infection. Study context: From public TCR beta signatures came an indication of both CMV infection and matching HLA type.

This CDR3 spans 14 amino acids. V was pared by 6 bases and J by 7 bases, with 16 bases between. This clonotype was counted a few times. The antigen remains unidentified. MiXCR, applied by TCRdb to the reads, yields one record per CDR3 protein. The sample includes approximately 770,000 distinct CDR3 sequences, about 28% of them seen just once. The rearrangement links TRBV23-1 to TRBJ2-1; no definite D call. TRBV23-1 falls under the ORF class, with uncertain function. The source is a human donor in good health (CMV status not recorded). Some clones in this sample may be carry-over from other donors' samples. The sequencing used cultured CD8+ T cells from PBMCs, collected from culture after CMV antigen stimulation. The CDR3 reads CASSVPGGFNEQFF. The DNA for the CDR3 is TGCGCCAGCAGCGTCCCTGGTGGGTTTAATGAGCAGTTCTTC.